This T cell receptor (beta chain) was identified in a study of cytomegalovirus exposure and HLA in healthy donors. Study-wide background: When 350 to 400 donors were genotyped, more than 70% of them were found to fall in the Caucasian-associated ancestry cluster.

This CDR3 contains 19 residues. The J segment lost 0 bases and the V segment lost 5 bases, leaving 16 bases of the junction unmatched. Germline V gene sequence: CDR1 LNHDA, CDR2 SQIVND (reference sequence). A multiplex PCR was run with 60 Vbeta primers and 13 Jbeta primers. Clones were sequenced by immunoSEQ multiplex PCR, and TCRdb holds only the in-frame ones, with some missing. In the table there are about 160,000 clones, 60% to 80% of which are singletons. Note on this clone: The antigen remains undetermined.

Findings of the study overall: Rare TCR sequences dominated, though some public TCRs recurred in many donors. Three CMV-associated chains proved CMV antigen-specific in vitro. After further analysis at a later stage, 16,951 TCR beta sequences were associated with HLA alleles at 0.05 false discovery rate.

Sequencing was performed on PBMCs. The chain is built from TRBV19 and TRBJ2-7; the match to TRBD2 covers 10 bases. The clonotype originates from a young man in good health and CMV-seropositive. CDR3 sequence: CASSPLFKAGGPRSYEQYF. CDR3 DNA: TGTGCCAGTAGTCCTCTTTTTAAAGCGGGAGGGCCTCGCTCCTACGAGCAGTACTTC.